This TCR beta chain was captured in a study of T cell responses to AZD1222 COVID-19 vaccine. The table came from immunoSEQ multiplex PCR; TCRdb's copy has only in-frame clones and leaves some out. The data contain more than 150,000 clones, 90% of them singletons. The CDR3 spans 14 residues. The trim removed 6 bases at V and 9 bases at J, leaving 6 bases unmatched. Germline loops: CDR1 SNHLY, CDR2 FYNNEI. The sequence was obtained from an adult in good health. The sample in question was peripheral blood, obtained on day 0 of AZD1222 vaccination. This chain connects TRBV2 to TRBJ1-6; 9 bases are shared with TRBD1. CDR3 sequence: CASRRTGASSPLHF. CDR3 sequence (DNA): TGTGCCAGCAGGCGGACAGGGGCTAGTTCACCCCTCCACTTT.